These 18 T cell receptor beta chains originate from one sample sequenced in a study of blood T cell repertoires in COVID-19. Assay: immunoSEQ multiplex PCR; the TCRdb copy retains only in-frame clones and omits some. This table holds over 100,000 clones, about 85% found once. Material for sequencing was peripheral blood. The receptors originated from a man in his forties or fifties with active COVID-19.

The chain combines TRBV5-4 with TRBJ1-5; TRBD1 matches at 7 bases. Looked up from germline, CDR1 is SGHNT and CDR2 is YYREEE (reference sequence). V gave up 4 bases and J gave up 3 bases; unmatched junction bases: 7. This CDR3 contains 15 residues. CDR3 DNA: TGTGCCAGCAGCGTGGGGGGACAGAACAATCAGCCCCAGCATTTT. Its translation is CASSVGGQNNQPQHF.

This rearrangement joins TRBV10-3 to TRBJ1-4; the match to TRBD1 covers 7 bases. J was trimmed by 3 bases and V by 10 bases; bases with no gene match: 5. Germline CDR1 reads ENHRY; CDR2 reads SYGVKD. The CDR3 is 13 amino acids. In DNA form, the CDR3 reads TGTGCCACGACGGGACAGTCTAATGAAAAACTGTTTTTT. It yields the protein CATTGQSNEKLFF.

The genes are TRBV7-2 and TRBJ2-1; TRBD2 matches 13 bases. The germline V gene has CDR1 SGHTA and CDR2 FQGNSA. The CDR3 is 15 residues long. With V trimmed by 6 bases and J by 4 bases, 3 bases remained unmatched. The CDR3 region has the DNA TGTGCCAGCAGGACTAGCGGGGGGATATACAATGAGCAGTTCTTC. Translated: CASRTSGGIYNEQFF.

The rearrangement uses TRBV20-1 and TRBJ2-7, with 10 bases matching TRBD2. Per germline, CDR1 DFQATT and CDR2 SNEGSKA (reference sequence). The CDR3 extends over 14 amino acids. The V and J ends lost 3 bases and 2 bases, in that order; junction bases with no gene match: 4. CDR3 DNA: TGCAGTGCTAGTCTAGCGGGGGTCACCTACGAGCAGTACTTC. This gives the protein CSASLAGVTYEQYF.

The rearrangement links TRBV4-3 to TRBJ1-3; perhaps TRBD1 as D (5 bases). Germline V lookup: CDR1 LGHNA, CDR2 YSLEER. The CDR3 is 14 amino acids. V was clipped by 5 bases and J by 4 bases, with 12 bases between them. CDR3 region: CASSEAGPGNTIYF. The CDR3 DNA is TGCGCCAGCAGCGAGGCAGGGCCAGGAAACACCATATATTTT.

V usage is TRBV4-3 and J usage is TRBJ1-2; 10 nucleotides line up with TRBD1. This CDR3 spans 17 amino acids. With 1 base clipped from V and 2 bases from J, the junction kept 7 bases outside the gene matches. CDR1 and CDR2 (germline): LGHNA, YSLEER. The CDR3 DNA reads as TGCGCCAGCAGCCAAGTAGGCGGACAGGGGGTAAACTATGGCTACACCTTC. This gives the protein CASSQVGGQGVNYGYTF.

This rearrangement joins TRBV30 to TRBJ1-2; D perhaps matches TRBD1 (6 bases). V lost 0 bases, J lost 0 bases, and 11 bases lay in between. Germline V gene lookup returns CDR1 GTSNPN and CDR2 SVGIG (reference sequence). This CDR3 contains 15 residues. DNA of the CDR3: TGTGCCTGGAGTGTACGGAGGACAGCTAACTATGGCTACACCTTC. Protein: CAWSVRRTANYGYTF.

The chain carries TRBV10-3 and TRBJ2-3, with 9 bases fitting TRBD2. Germline CDR1 and CDR2: ENHRY and SYGVKD. V lost 6 bases, J lost 2 bases, and 9 bases stayed unmatched. This CDR3 region has 16 residues. The CDR3 DNA is TGTGCCATCAGCAGCGGCGGGGGGGGATCCACAGATACGCAGTATTTT. Translation gives CAISSGGGGSTDTQYF.

This sequence joins TRBV6-6 and TRBJ2-5; 8 nucleotides line up with TRBD1. The CDR3 extends over 15 amino acids. Trimming cost V 8 bases and J 4 bases; bases outside gene matches: 12. Germline lookup yields CDR1 MNHNY and CDR2 SVGAGI (reference sequence). The CDR3 nucleotides read TGTGCCAGCCCCCGGGCAGGGGGCACGGGAGAGACCCAGTACTTC. Amino acid sequence: CASPRAGGTGETQYF.

This CDR3 reads CASSLTRSGANVLTF. CDR3 coding DNA: TGTGCCAGCAGTTTAACCAGGTCTGGGGCCAACGTCCTGACTTTC. The rearrangement joins TRBV27 to TRBJ2-6; D is ambiguous. The CDR3 is 15 amino acids. Germline CDR1 reads MNHEY; CDR2 reads SMNVEV (reference sequence). Trimming stripped 2 bases from V and 1 base from J, with 6 bases between.

The chain employs TRBV6-6 and TRBJ1-3; 7 bases align to TRBD1. The CDR3 is 15 residues long. Per the germline V gene, CDR1 is MNHNY and CDR2 is SVGAGI (reference sequence). V gave up 7 bases and J gave up 1 base; unmatched junction bases: 7. For the CDR3, the DNA is TGTGCCAGCACCATACAGGGGCAGTCTGGAAACACCATATATTTT. Translation: CASTIQGQSGNTIYF.

This rearrangement joins TRBV9 to TRBJ1-4; 7 nucleotides align to TRBD1. The CDR3 spans 15 residues. Per the germline V gene, CDR1 is SGDLS and CDR2 is YYNGEE. Germline trimming cut 4 bases from V and 6 bases from J; bases unmatched to any gene: 9. DNA for the CDR3: TGTGCCAGCAGCCCCACAGGGGACCATTATGAAAAACTGTTTTTT. Encoded protein: CASSPTGDHYEKLFF.

The chain couples TRBV19 to TRBJ2-7, with 7 positions matching TRBD1. V shed 1 base and J 2 bases; nucleotides not matched to a gene: 5. Germline assignment: CDR1 LNHDA and CDR2 SQIVND (reference sequence). CDR3 size: 15 residues. CDR3 DNA: TGTGCCAGTAGTATAGTTGAGGGGGCGACCTACGAGCAGTACTTC. Translation gives CASSIVEGATYEQYF.

This clone has at least ten counts. This chain links TRBV3-1 (or the pseudogene TRBV3-2) with TRBJ1-4, with a tentative D call TRBD1 (5 bases). Germline values: CDR1 LGHDT, CDR2 YNNKEL (reference sequence). Deletions cut 1 base from V and 8 bases from J, with 11 bases between. CDR3 size: 14 residues. The CDR3 DNA sequence: TGTGCCAGCAGCCAAGTCACAGGAGAAGAAAAACTGTTTTTT. Amino acids: CASSQVTGEEKLFF.

The CDR3 sequence is CASSFGTSGGYQETQYF. The DNA for the CDR3 is TGTGCCAGCAGCTTCGGGACTAGCGGGGGCTATCAAGAGACCCAGTACTTC. The V gene is TRBV7-9, the J gene TRBJ2-5; TRBD2 aligns across 14 bases. The J segment lost 2 bases and the V segment lost 3 bases, leaving 5 bases of the junction unmatched. CDR3 size: 17 residues. Germline V lookup: CDR1 SEHNR, CDR2 FQNEAQ (reference sequence).

The V gene is TRBV5-6, the J gene TRBJ1-5; tentatively, D is TRBD1 (5 bases). The CDR3 extends over 12 amino acids. Germline assignment: CDR1 SGHDT and CDR2 YYEEEE. V was cut by 4 bases and J by 11 bases, with 13 bases left in between. The CDR3 DNA follows: TGTGCCAGCAGCCTAGAACGGGGGGCCCAGCATTTT. This sequence encodes CASSLERGAQHF.

The chain joins TRBV6-6 to TRBJ2-7; D remains ambiguous. V was pared by 6 bases and J by 5 bases, with 11 bases between. The CDR3 length is 12 residues. CDR1 and CDR2 (germline): MNHNY, SVGAGI (reference sequence). The CDR3 coding sequence is TGTGCCAGCAGCTCCGTAGTGGACGAGCAGTACTTC. As protein: CASSSVVDEQYF.

The chain combines TRBV6-5 with TRBJ1-5; D call uncertain. V shed 4 bases and J shed 7 bases, with 11 bases lying between them. Germline CDR1 MNHEY, CDR2 SVGAGI. This CDR3 contains 13 residues. The chain's CDR3 is CASSFEGGQPQHF. As DNA, the CDR3 is TGTGCCAGCAGTTTTGAGGGAGGACAGCCCCAGCATTTT.